Listed below are T cell receptor beta chains from one sample, sequenced in a study of post-analysis software for immune sequencing data. MiXCR, applied by TCRdb to the PCR reads, yields one record per CDR3 protein. This sample has about 380,000 distinct CDR3 sequences, with less than 40% found just once. Sequencing input: blood. These receptors were collected from a girl between 10 and 17 years old with multiple sclerosis. Each CDR3 is given with its conserved first and last residue. D genes are given only for firm matches. The size field is filled for only some rows; it gives once, few, many or a size class.

size,V,J,D,CDR3,DNA
NA,TRBV4-2,TRBJ2-7,NA,CASSYLADEGAYEQYF,TGTGCCAGCAGCTACCTAGCTGATGAGGGGGCCTACGAGCAGTACTTC
NA,TRBV2,TRBJ2-6,NA,CASSWDFSKPSGANVLTF,TGTGCCAGCAGTTGGGACTTCTCAAAGCCCTCTGGGGCCAACGTCCTGACTTTC
NA,TRBV20-1,TRBJ2-5,TRBD2,CSARDITGTSGGAIKTQYF,TGCAGTGCTAGAGATATTACTGGGACTAGCGGGGGGGCCATAAAGACCCAGTACTTC
few,TRBV7-2,TRBJ2-5,NA,CASSLVAGRETQYF,TGTGCCAGCAGCTTAGTCGCGGGGCGCGAGACCCAGTACTTC
NA,TRBV15,TRBJ2-1,NA,CATTGGDSYNEQFF,TGTGCCACCACCGGGGGTGACTCCTACAATGAGCAGTTCTTC
NA,TRBV7-9,TRBJ1-1,NA,CASSPGPQDTEAFF,TGTGCCAGCAGCCCGGGACCCCAGGACACTGAAGCTTTCTTT
few,TRBV20-1,TRBJ2-1,NA,CSASNGLYNEQFF,TGCAGTGCTAGCAATGGGCTCTACAATGAGCAGTTCTTC
NA,TRBV18,TRBJ1-1,NA,CASSPPRATNTEAFF,TGTGCCAGCTCACCACCGAGAGCCACGAACACTGAAGCTTTCTTT
NA,TRBV5-1,TRBJ2-7,NA,CASSFVDPYEQYF,TGCGCCAGCAGCTTCGTTGACCCCTACGAGCAGTACTTC
few,TRBV29-1,TRBJ2-7,TRBD1,CSVGQGLDYEQYF,TGCAGCGTCGGACAGGGACTGGACTACGAGCAGTACTTC
few,TRBV5-1,TRBJ2-7,TRBD2,CASSPSGTSTYEQYF,TGCGCCAGCAGCCCCTCCGGGACTAGCACCTACGAGCAGTACTTC
few,TRBV5-1,TRBJ2-1,NA,CASSLALEGNEQFF,TGCGCCAGCAGCTTGGCCCTAGAGGGCAACGAGCAGTTCTTC
NA,TRBV20-1,TRBJ2-7,TRBD1,CSARGGTGAYEQYF,TGCAGTGCTAGAGGGGGAACAGGGGCCTACGAGCAGTACTTC
few,TRBV28,TRBJ2-5,TRBD2,CASRIAGGNQETQYF,TGTGCCAGCAGGATAGCGGGGGGAAATCAAGAGACCCAGTACTTC
NA,TRBV6-2/TRBV6-3,TRBJ2-2,NA,CASSYTRTGELFF,TGTGCCAGCAGTTACACGAGGACCGGGGAGCTGTTTTTT
few,TRBV27,TRBJ1-2,TRBD1,CASSLSSGGAGGYTF,TGTGCCAGCAGTTTAAGTTCAGGGGGCGCAGGGGGCTACACCTTC
NA,TRBV12-3/TRBV12-4,TRBJ2-5,NA,CASTLTGSYPGETQYF,TGTGCCAGCACTCTTACGGGGTCTTATCCCGGAGAGACCCAGTACTTC
few,TRBV6-5,TRBJ1-4,NA,CASSYSSNVNEKLFF,TGTGCCAGCAGTTACTCGTCAAATGTGAATGAAAAACTGTTTTTT
NA,TRBV5-1,TRBJ2-6,NA,CASSDSRGAIYSGANVLTF,TGCGCCAGCAGCGACTCTCGCGGGGCTATATACTCTGGGGCCAACGTCCTGACTTTC
few,TRBV3-1,TRBJ2-1,NA,CASSLGSNEQFF,TGTGCCAGCAGCCTAGGGTCGAATGAGCAGTTCTTC
NA,TRBV27,TRBJ2-1,TRBD1,CASSFSTGVGNNEQFF,TGTGCCAGCAGTTTTTCCACAGGGGTCGGAAACAATGAGCAGTTCTTC
NA,TRBV7-2,TRBJ2-1,NA,CASSLAGGEQFF,TGTGCCAGCAGCTTAGCGGGCGGAGAGCAGTTCTTC